This T cell receptor beta chain derives from a study of graft-versus-host responses after intestinal transplantation. Profiled with immunoSEQ multiplex PCR; TCRdb holds only in-frame clones, not every one. The data contain around 90,000 clones, about 90% of them singletons. Regarding this clone: The antigen remains unidentified.

CDR1 is SGHRS and CDR2 is YFSETQ in the germline V gene. CDR3 length equals 12 residues. V was shortened by 2 bases and J by 1 base, with 2 bases between the two germline ends. This rearrangement joins TRBV5-1 to TRBJ2-3; D gene unclear. The receptor comes from a human donor who was the organ donor for an intestinal transplant. The sample consisted of unstimulated CD8+ T cells sorted from spleen or lymph node cells, taken before transplant. CDR3 in DNA: TGCGCCAGCAGCTTCGGCACAGATACGCAGTATTTT. It yields the protein CASSFGTDTQYF.